The clone carrying this T cell receptor (beta chain) was counted ten times or more. This sample is drawn from a study of T cells in Graves' hyperthyroidism and ophthalmopathy. Patients aged 18 to 65 had newly diagnosed hyperthyroidism lasting under 2 months. Orbital computed tomography, thyroid ultrasound, serum thyroxine and TRAb, and clinical symptoms together informed the diagnoses. Regions amplified from RNA transcripts were the TCR beta CDR3 regions. HTBI primers were employed in a first-round RT-PCR of the TCR CDR3. TCRdb recomputed calls from the multiplex PCR reads with MiXCR, one row per CDR3 protein. Of approximately 520,000 distinct CDR3 sequences detected, about a fifth appear once; the ten largest clones hold 26%. The V segment lost 9 bases and the J segment 3 bases; nucleotides outside the gene matches: 9. Per the germline V gene, CDR1 is ENHRY and CDR2 is SYGVKD. There are 14 residues in the CDR3.

The TCR was taken from a man between 18 and 29 years old with Graves' hyperthyroidism. This chain uses TRBV10-3 with TRBJ1-2; 8 nucleotides match TRBD1. The specimen sequenced was blood. The CDR3 reads CAIRGQGEDYGYTF. The CDR3 coding sequence is TGTGCCATTAGAGGACAGGGCGAAGACTATGGCTACACCTTC.